The 13 T cell receptor beta chains presented below share a single source sample, sequenced in a study of shared clonotypes between healthy human individuals. The data were produced by immunoSEQ multiplex PCR, yet TCRdb's version contains in-frame clones alone and is incomplete. The table records around 2.5 million clones, under 95% of them present only once. The sample comprised naive CD4+ T cells from PBMCs. Subset defined: CD45RA+ positively selected. These receptors were collected from a man younger than 35 in good health. Some clones in this sample may be carry-over from other donors' samples.

On this clone: This sample also contains other DNA sequences that code for the same CDR3. The rearrangement joins TRBV6-5 to TRBJ1-1; tentatively, D is TRBD1 (5 bases). CDR1 is MNHEY and CDR2 is SVGAGI in the germline V gene. This CDR3 region has 14 residues. V gave up 2 bases and J gave up 2 bases, with 9 bases separating them. CDR3 loop: CASSYNRGNTEAFF. CDR3 in DNA: TGTGCCAGCAGTTACAATAGGGGAAACACTGAAGCTTTCTTT.

The genes are TRBV28 and TRBJ2-7; D is unclear. CDR3 size: 10 residues. The germline V and J ends were trimmed by 10 bases and 3 bases, with 7 bases remaining between them. The germline gives CDR1 MDHEN, CDR2 SYDVKM. The CDR3 bases are TGTGCCACTCTCTACTACGAGCAGTACTTC. Protein: CATLYYEQYF.

In this sample, this clone turned up once. The rearrangement joins TRBV18 to TRBJ1-2; maybe TRBD1 (6 bases). There are 15 residues in the CDR3. CDR1 is KGHSH, CDR2 LQKENI, per germline. V dropped 3 bases and J dropped 2 bases, with 13 bases sitting between them. This chain's CDR3 is CASSPSQGTNYGYTF. DNA for the CDR3: TGTGCCAGCTCACCCTCACAGGGCACGAACTATGGCTACACCTTC.

This sequence joins TRBV7-8 and TRBJ2-1, with 9 nucleotides matching TRBD2. Germline V gene lookup returns CDR1 SGHVS and CDR2 FQNEAQ. The CDR3 runs to 18 residues. J gave up 5 bases and V 3 bases, and 14 bases lay outside the gene matches. This CDR3 is CASSFFLAGGPVDNEQFF. The CDR3 DNA sequence: TGTGCCAGCAGCTTCTTTCTGGCGGGAGGGCCCGTGGACAATGAGCAGTTCTTC.

The gene calls are TRBV5-1 and TRBJ1-4, with D possibly matching TRBD1 (5 bases). V was clipped by 4 bases and J by 4 bases, with 17 bases between them. This CDR3 contains 16 residues. Germline CDR1 and CDR2: SGHRS and YFSETQ. The CDR3 reads CASSASGASVNEKLFF. The CDR3 nucleotides are TGCGCCAGCAGCGCCAGCGGGGCCAGTGTTAATGAAAAACTGTTTTTT.

The chain links TRBV7-8 to TRBJ2-7, with D perhaps assigned TRBD1 or TRBD2 (7 bases each). The V end was cut by 6 bases, the J end by 4 bases, with 22 bases between. This CDR3 is 16 amino acids long. The germline V gene encodes CDR1 SGHVS and CDR2 FQNEAQ. The CDR3 bases are TGTGCCAGCAGATCCGACAGGGAGGGGAGTCTTTACGAGCAGTACTTC. Translating gives CASRSDREGSLYEQYF.

The chain employs TRBV6-5 and TRBJ1-1, with D possibly being TRBD1 (5 bases). Trimming removed 2 bases from V and 2 bases from J, with 6 bases in between. CDR3 size: 13 residues. Per germline, CDR1 MNHEY and CDR2 SVGAGI. CDR3 DNA: TGTGCCAGCAGTTACGGACACAACACTGAAGCTTTCTTT. Its translation: CASSYGHNTEAFF.

CDR3 DNA: TGTGCCAGCAGCCCGGGGGGACCGCGAGAGACCCAGTACTTC. Amino acid sequence: CASSPGGPRETQYF. The chain couples TRBV11-3 to TRBJ2-5, with 7 bases that match TRBD2. V shed 5 bases and J 4 bases; nucleotides not matched to a gene: 7. CDR1 is SGHNT, CDR2 YENEEA, per germline. This CDR3 has 14 residues. The whole variable domain, filled in from reference TRBV11-3 and TRBJ2-5, reads EAGVVQSPRYKIIEKKQPVAFWCNPISGHNTLYWYLQNLGQGPELLIRYENEEAVDDSQLPKDRFSAERLKGVDSTLKIQPAELGDSAVYLCASSPGGPRETQYFGPGTRLLVL.

The chain uses TRBV19 and TRBJ2-4; D ambiguous. V shed 6 bases and J shed 8 bases, with 11 bases lying between them. This CDR3 is built from 12 residues. Germline V gives CDR1 LNHDA, CDR2 SQIVND (reference sequence). CDR3 region: CASRERPDIQYF. In DNA, the CDR3 is TGTGCCAGTAGGGAACGCCCGGACATTCAGTACTTC.

The J gene is TRBJ1-1, the V gene TRBV5-1; TRBD1 matches at 7 bases. The V gene's germline CDR1 is SGHRS and CDR2 YFSETQ. With 5 bases clipped from V and 4 bases from J, the junction kept 8 bases outside the gene matches. The CDR3 loop spans 14 amino acids. This CDR3 is CASSQTGASTEAFF. CDR3 sequence (DNA): TGCGCCAGCAGTCAAACAGGGGCTAGCACTGAAGCTTTCTTT.

The chain joins TRBV2 to TRBJ2-3, with 10 bases matching TRBD2. CDR1 and CDR2 (germline): SNHLY, FYNNEI. This CDR3 region has 15 residues. V shed 9 bases, J shed 4 bases, and the junction held 10 bases outside the gene matches. The CDR3 DNA follows: TGTGCCAGGACTAGCGGGTTCCGCGAGTCAGATACGCAGTATTTT. This encodes CARTSGFRESDTQYF.

The chain uses TRBV21-1 and TRBJ1-2. TRBV21-1 represents a pseudogene. CDR3 length: 13 residues. This CDR3 reads CASSKEGTGGYTF. The DNA for the CDR3 is TGTGCCAGCAGCAAAGAAGGGACGGGAGGCTACACCTTC.

The CDR3 spells CSVMGRRESTETQYF. The CDR3 DNA reads TGCAGCGTCATGGGGAGGCGGGAGTCAACGGAGACCCAGTACTTC. This chain links TRBV29-1 with TRBJ2-5, with TRBD2 matching over 7 bases. The V segment lost 6 bases and the J segment 5 bases; nucleotides outside the gene matches: 15. The CDR3 spans 15 residues. The germline V gene encodes CDR1 SQVTM and CDR2 ANQGSEA.